These 10 T cell receptor beta chains were sequenced from one sample in a study of blood T cell repertoires in COVID-19. The method was immunoSEQ multiplex PCR; TCRdb's version includes in-frame clones alone and lacks a portion of them. The table has 85,000 to 100,000 clones, 60% to 85% seen once. The sample comprised peripheral blood. The receptors derive from a man aged 45-60 years who had recovered from COVID-19.

The chain couples TRBV9 to TRBJ2-1; maybe TRBD1 (6 bases). Germline values: CDR1 SGDLS, CDR2 YYNGEE. This CDR3 region has 15 residues. V was shortened by 3 bases and J by 3 bases, with 13 bases between the two germline ends. CDR3 bases: TGTGCCAGCAGCGAGGGAGTACAGGGCTACAATGAGCAGTTCTTC. Translated, it gives CASSEGVQGYNEQFF.

The chain employs TRBV3-1 (or the pseudogene TRBV3-2) and TRBJ2-3; D might be TRBD2 (5 bases). The CDR3 is 15 amino acids. Deletions cut 1 base from V and 1 base from J, with 9 bases between. Germline CDR1 and CDR2: LGHDT and YNNKEL (reference sequence). The CDR3: CASSQGLIGTDTQYF. The CDR3 nucleotides are TGTGCCAGCAGCCAAGGACTAATCGGCACAGATACGCAGTATTTT.

The CDR3 spells CATSDSSPGVTYNEQFF. CDR3 DNA: TGTGCCACCAGTGATTCTTCGCCAGGGGTGACCTACAATGAGCAGTTCTTC. This chain links TRBV24-1 with TRBJ2-1; tentatively, D is TRBD1 (6 bases). Trimming took 2 bases from V and 2 from J, leaving 15 bases between them. The CDR3 contains 17 residues. Germline CDR1 is KGHDR and CDR2 is SFDVKD.

The V and J genes are TRBV7-9 and TRBJ1-2, with a tentative D call TRBD1 (5 bases). Trimming shortened V by 4 bases and J by 4 bases, and 13 bases separated the two germline ends. This CDR3 is 14 amino acids long. Germline lookup yields CDR1 SEHNR and CDR2 FQNEAQ (reference sequence). The CDR3 loop reads CASSYLGGSYGYTF. CDR3 sequence (DNA): TGTGCCAGCAGCTACTTGGGGGGGTCCTATGGCTACACCTTC.

This clone is labeled medium-sized. The V gene is TRBV29-1, the J gene TRBJ2-1, with a possible D match to TRBD2 (6 bases). This CDR3 contains 14 residues. Trimming removed 4 bases from V and 4 bases from J, with 14 bases in between. The germline CDR1 and CDR2 sequences are SQVTM and ANQGSEA. Here the CDR3 reads CSVGGSGLYNEQFF. As DNA, the CDR3 is TGCAGCGTTGGGGGTAGCGGACTATACAATGAGCAGTTCTTC.

This clone came up once. The J gene is TRBJ1-2, the V gene TRBV21-1. TRBV21-1 is assigned pseudogene status. This CDR3 has 20 residues. The CDR3 protein is CASSFAGGLGQVPANYGYTF. CDR3 DNA sequence: TGTGCCAGCAGCTTCGCGGGGGGCCTTGGACAGGTACCCGCTAACTATGGCTACACCTTC.

V is TRBV2 and J is TRBJ1-1; TRBD1 might be the D (5 bases). The V end was cut by 5 bases, the J end by 5 bases, with 15 bases between. Germline V gene data show CDR1 as SNHLY and CDR2 as FYNNEI. The CDR3 is 14 amino acids. CDR3 region: CASSTGGAKTEAFF. The DNA of the CDR3 is TGTGCCAGCAGTACCGGGGGAGCGAAGACTGAAGCTTTCTTT.

This chain joins TRBV10-3 and TRBJ1-1, with D possibly being TRBD1 (6 bases). Trimming shortened V by 6 bases and J by 4 bases, and 12 bases separated the two germline ends. The CDR3 loop spans 13 amino acids. CDR1 and CDR2 (germline): ENHRY, SYGVKD. DNA for the CDR3: TGTGCCATCAGCCCCAGGGGTGGCACTGAAGCTTTCTTT. This translates into CAISPRGGTEAFF.

This rearrangement joins TRBV24-1 to TRBJ1-1, with TRBD1 matching 9 bases. The V gene end was trimmed by 2 bases and the J gene end by 10 bases; junction bases not matched to a gene: 10. The CDR3 consists of 15 residues. The germline V gene has CDR1 KGHDR and CDR2 SFDVKD. In DNA, the CDR3 is TGTGCCACCAGTGATTCACTACAGGGGGCGCGGGGAGCTTTCTTT. It translates to CATSDSLQGARGAFF.

J is TRBJ1-2 and V is TRBV7-9; D is possibly TRBD1 (5 bases). The CDR3 consists of 15 residues. Germline assignment: CDR1 SEHNR and CDR2 FQNEAQ (reference sequence). Trimming stripped 3 bases from V and 2 bases from J, with 13 bases between. For the CDR3, the DNA is TGTGCCAGCAGCTTGATGGGACTACTGAACTATGGCTACACCTTC. Translation gives CASSLMGLLNYGYTF.